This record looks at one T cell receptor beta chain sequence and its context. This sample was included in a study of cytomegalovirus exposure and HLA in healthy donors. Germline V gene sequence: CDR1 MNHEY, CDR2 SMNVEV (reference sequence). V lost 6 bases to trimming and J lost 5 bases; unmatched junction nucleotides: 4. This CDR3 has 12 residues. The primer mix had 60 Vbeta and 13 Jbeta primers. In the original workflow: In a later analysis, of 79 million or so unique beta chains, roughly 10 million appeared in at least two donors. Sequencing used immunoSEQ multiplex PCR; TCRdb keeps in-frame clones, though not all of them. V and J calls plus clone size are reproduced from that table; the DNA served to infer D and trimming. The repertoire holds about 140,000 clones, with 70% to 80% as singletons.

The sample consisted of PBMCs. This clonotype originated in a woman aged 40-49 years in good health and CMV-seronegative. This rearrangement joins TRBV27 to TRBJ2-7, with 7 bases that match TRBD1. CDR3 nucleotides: TGTGCCAGCAGCACGACAGGGAACGAGCAGTACTTC. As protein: CASSTTGNEQYF.